This TCR beta chain was recovered during a study of technical replicates of blood from four donors. The CDR3 has 15 residues. Trimming at V came to 4 bases and at J to 1 base, leaving 6 bases not matched to a gene. Germline CDR1 SGHRS, CDR2 YFSETQ. Only in-frame clones appear in the TCRdb table, and some are missing; sequencing was by immunoSEQ multiplex PCR. The data show 9,500 to 15,000 clones, with around nine tenths seen just once and around 8.8% held by the top ten. This clone was counted once. Sequencing was performed on PBMCs. This chain links TRBV5-1 with TRBJ2-3, with 7 bases matching TRBD2. The clonotype comes from a human donor in good health. Written as DNA, the CDR3 is TGCGCCAGCAGCCCTCCAAGCGGGGGCACAGATACGCAGTATTTT. This gives the protein CASSPPSGGTDTQYF.